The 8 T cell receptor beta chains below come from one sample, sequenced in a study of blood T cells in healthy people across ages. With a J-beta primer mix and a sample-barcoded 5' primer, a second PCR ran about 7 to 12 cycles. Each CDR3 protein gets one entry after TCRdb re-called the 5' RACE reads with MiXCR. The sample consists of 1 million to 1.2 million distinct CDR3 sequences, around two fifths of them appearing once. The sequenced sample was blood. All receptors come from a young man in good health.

CDR3 loop: CAISESTAGDSPLHF. Here the CDR3 DNA reads TGTGCCATCAGTGAGTCAACAGCCGGGGATTCACCCCTCCACTTT. This chain joins TRBV10-3 and TRBJ1-6; D not resolved. The CDR3 runs to 15 residues. Trimming shortened V by 0 bases and J by 8 bases, and 11 bases separated the two germline ends. Per germline, CDR1 ENHRY and CDR2 SYGVKD.

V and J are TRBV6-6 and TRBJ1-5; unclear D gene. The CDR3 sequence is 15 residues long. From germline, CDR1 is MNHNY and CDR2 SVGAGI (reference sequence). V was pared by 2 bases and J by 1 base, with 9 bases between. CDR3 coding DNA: TGTGCCAGCAGTTACATAGGGAGGAGCAATCAGCCCCAGCATTTT. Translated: CASSYIGRSNQPQHF.

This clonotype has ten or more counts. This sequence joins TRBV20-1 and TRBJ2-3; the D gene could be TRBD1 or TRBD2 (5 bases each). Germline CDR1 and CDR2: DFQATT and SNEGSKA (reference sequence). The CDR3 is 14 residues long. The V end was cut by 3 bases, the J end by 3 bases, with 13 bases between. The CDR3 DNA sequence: TGCAGTGCTAGTGGACCCTGGGGGACAGATACGCAGTATTTT. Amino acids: CSASGPWGTDTQYF.

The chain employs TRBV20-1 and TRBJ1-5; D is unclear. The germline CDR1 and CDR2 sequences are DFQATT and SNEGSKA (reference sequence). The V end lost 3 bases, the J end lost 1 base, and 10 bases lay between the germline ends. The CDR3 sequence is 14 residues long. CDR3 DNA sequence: TGCAGTGCTAGCGGGGTCCTAAGCAATCAGCCCCAGCATTTT. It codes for CSASGVLSNQPQHF.

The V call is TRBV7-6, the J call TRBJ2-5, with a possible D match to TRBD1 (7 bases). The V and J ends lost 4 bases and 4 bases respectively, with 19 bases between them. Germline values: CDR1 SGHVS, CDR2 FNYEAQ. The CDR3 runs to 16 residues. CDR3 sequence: CASSSRTGGVVETQYF. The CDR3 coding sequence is TGTGCCAGCAGCTCTCGGACAGGAGGGGTCGTAGAGACCCAGTACTTC.

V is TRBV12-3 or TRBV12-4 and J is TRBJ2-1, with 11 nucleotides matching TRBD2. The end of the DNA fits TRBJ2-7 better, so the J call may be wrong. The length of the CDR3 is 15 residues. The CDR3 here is CASSLTSGNYNEQYF. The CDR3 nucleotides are TGTGCCAGCAGTTTGACTAGCGGGAACTACAATGAGCAGTACTTC.

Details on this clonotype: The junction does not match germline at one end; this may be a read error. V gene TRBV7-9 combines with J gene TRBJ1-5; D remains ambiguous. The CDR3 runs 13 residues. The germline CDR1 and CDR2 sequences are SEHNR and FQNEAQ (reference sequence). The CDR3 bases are TGTGTCAGCAGCTTAGAAGAGGGTCAGCCCCAGCATTTT. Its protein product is CVSSLEEGQPQHF.

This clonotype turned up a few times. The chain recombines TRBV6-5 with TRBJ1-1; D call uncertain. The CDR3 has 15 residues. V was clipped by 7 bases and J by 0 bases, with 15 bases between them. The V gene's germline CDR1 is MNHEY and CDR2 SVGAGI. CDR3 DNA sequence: TGTGCCAGCACCAACCGGCGGGGTGTGAACACTGAAGCTTTCTTT. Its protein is CASTNRRGVNTEAFF.